This T cell receptor (beta chain) was identified in a study of T cell changes during pregnancy in multiple sclerosis (dated by TCRdb to about 2019). With respect to the entire study: In women with multiple sclerosis, the researchers looked at how the T cell repertoire shifted as pregnancy progressed.

To note about this clone: The antigen this receptor binds is unknown. Base qualities were left out, and no much larger clone turns up one base away.

CDR1 and CDR2 (ENHRY, SYGVKD) derive from the germline V gene. Trimmed from V: 6 bases; trimmed from J: 4 bases; junction bases lacking a gene match: 9. Reading from cysteine to phenylalanine, the CDR3 counts 15 amino acids. Here the CDR3 DNA is all that survives: 45 bases in frame from base 1. The library was made by the immunoSEQ multiplex PCR assay. Sourced from immuneACCESS, this table was stored by TCRdb with only in-frame sequences that have V and J called. A share of the clones is absent; for the studies checked, an unresolved V gene accounts for under half, and the remainder has no known explanation. The sample table shows 70,000 to 85,000 clones, and approximately 90% are seen once. Under 1.5% of the sample goes to the ten largest clones.

This specimen consisted of peripheral blood, obtained before pregnancy. The rearranged chain carries TRBV10-3 and TRBJ1-1, with 9 middle bases fitting TRBD1. This receptor was taken from a female donor with multiple sclerosis, enrolled in a pregnancy study. The bases are TGTGCCATCAGGGAAACGGGACAGGGTACCACTGAAGCTTTCTTT. It is translated as CAIRETGQGTTEAFF.